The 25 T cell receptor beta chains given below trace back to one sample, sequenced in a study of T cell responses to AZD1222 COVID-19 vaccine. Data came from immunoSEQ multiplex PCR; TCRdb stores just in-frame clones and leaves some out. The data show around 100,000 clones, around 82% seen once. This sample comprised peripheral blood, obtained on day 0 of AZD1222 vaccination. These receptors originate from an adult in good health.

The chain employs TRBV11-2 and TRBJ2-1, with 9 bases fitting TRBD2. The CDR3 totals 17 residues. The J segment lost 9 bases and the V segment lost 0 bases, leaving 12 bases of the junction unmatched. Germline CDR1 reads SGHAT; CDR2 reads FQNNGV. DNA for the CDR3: TGTGCCAGCAGCTTAGAATCTCTACTAGCGGGCTACCTTGAGCAGTTCTTC. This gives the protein CASSLESLLAGYLEQFF.

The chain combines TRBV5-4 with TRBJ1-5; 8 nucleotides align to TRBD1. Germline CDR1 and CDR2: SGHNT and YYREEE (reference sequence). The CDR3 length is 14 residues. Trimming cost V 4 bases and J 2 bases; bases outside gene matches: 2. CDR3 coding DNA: TGTGCCAGCAGCGCAGGGGGCGGCAATCAGCCCCAGCATTTT. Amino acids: CASSAGGGNQPQHF.

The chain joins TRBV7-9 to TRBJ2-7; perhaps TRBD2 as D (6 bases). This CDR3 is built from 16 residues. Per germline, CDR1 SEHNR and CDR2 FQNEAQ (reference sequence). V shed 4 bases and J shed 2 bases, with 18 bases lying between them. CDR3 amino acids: CASSSLSGRTAYEQYF. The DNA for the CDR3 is TGTGCCAGCAGCTCGCTCTCAGGGAGGACGGCCTACGAGCAGTACTTC.

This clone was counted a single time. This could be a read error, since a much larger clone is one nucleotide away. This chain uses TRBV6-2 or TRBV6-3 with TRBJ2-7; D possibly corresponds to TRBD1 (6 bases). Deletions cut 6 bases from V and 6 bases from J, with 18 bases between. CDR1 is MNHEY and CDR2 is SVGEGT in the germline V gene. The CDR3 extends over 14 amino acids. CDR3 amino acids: CASSRTGTKCEQYF. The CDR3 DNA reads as TGTGCCAGCAGCCGCACCGGGACAAAGTGCGAGCAGTACTTC.

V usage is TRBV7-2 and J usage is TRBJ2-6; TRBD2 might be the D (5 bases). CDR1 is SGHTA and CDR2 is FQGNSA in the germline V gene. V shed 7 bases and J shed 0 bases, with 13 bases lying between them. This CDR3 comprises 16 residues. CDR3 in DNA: TGTGCCAGCACCCTGAGCCGGGGCTCTGGGGCCAACGTCCTGACTTTC. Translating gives CASTLSRGSGANVLTF.

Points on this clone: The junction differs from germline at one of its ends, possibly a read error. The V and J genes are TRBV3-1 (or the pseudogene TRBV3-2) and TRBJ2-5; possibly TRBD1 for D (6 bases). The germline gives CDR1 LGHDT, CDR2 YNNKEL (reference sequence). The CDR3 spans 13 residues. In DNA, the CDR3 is TGTGCCAGCAGCTCGACAGGAAGAGAGGCCCAGTACTTC. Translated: CASSSTGREAQYF.

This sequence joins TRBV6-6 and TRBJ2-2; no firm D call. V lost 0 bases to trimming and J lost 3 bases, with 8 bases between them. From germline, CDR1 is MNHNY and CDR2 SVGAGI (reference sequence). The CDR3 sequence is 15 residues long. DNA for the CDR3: TGTGCCAGCAGTTACTCGGGCAGCTACACCGGGGAGCTGTTTTTT. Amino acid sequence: CASSYSGSYTGELFF.

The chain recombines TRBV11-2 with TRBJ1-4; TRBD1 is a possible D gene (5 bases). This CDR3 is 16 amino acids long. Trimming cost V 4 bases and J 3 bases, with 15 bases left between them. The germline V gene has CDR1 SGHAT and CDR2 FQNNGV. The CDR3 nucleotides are TGTGCCAGCAGCTACCCCCCCGGGGCCGCTAATGAAAAACTGTTTTTT. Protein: CASSYPPGAANEKLFF.

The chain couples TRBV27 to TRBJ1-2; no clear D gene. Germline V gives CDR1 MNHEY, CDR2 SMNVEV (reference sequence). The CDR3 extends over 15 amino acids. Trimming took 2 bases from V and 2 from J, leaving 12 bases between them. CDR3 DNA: TGTGCCAGCAGTTTAAAGGGTGGAGGGAACTATGGCTACACCTTC. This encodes CASSLKGGGNYGYTF.

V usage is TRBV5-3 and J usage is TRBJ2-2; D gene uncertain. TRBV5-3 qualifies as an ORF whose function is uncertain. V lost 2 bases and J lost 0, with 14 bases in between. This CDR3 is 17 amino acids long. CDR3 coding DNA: TGTGCCAGAAGCTTAGGTGTTAACGGCCCGAACACCGGGGAGCTGTTTTTT. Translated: CARSLGVNGPNTGELFF.

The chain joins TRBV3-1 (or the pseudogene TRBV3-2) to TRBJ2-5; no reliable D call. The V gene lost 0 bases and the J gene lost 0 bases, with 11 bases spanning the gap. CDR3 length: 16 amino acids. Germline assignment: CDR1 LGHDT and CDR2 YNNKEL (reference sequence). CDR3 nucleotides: TGTGCCAGCAGCCAAGATAAATGGCCCTACCAAGAGACCCAGTACTTC. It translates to CASSQDKWPYQETQYF.

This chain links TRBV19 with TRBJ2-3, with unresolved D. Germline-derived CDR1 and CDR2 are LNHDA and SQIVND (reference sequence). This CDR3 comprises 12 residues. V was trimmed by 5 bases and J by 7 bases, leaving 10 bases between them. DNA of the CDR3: TGTGCCAGTAGTCCCGGACCAAATACGCAGTATTTT. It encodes CASSPGPNTQYF.

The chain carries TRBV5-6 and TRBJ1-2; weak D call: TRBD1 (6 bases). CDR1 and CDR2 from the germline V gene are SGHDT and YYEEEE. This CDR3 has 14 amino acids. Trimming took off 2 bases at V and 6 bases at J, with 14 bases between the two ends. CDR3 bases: TGTGCCAGCAGCTTCTATAGGGGGTCCGATGGCTACACCTTC. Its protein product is CASSFYRGSDGYTF.

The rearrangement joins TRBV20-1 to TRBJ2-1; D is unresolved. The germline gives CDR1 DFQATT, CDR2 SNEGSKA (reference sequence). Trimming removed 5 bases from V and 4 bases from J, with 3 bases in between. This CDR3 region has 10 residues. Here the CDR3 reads CSALYNEQFF. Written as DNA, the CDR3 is TGCAGTGCTTTGTACAATGAGCAGTTCTTC.

The CDR3 spells CATSRDRGGYGYTF. Here the CDR3 DNA reads TGTGCCACCAGCAGAGATCGAGGGGGCTATGGCTACACCTTC. This chain uses TRBV15 with TRBJ1-2, with D perhaps TRBD1 (6 bases). Germline-derived CDR1 and CDR2 are LNHNV and YYDKDF (reference sequence). V was trimmed by 0 bases and J by 4 bases, leaving 9 bases between them. This CDR3 comprises 14 residues.

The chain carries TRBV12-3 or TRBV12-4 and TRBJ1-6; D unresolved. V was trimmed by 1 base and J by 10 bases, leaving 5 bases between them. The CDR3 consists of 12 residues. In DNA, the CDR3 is TGTGCCAGCAGTTTAGAGGGCTCACCCCTCCACTTT. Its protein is CASSLEGSPLHF.

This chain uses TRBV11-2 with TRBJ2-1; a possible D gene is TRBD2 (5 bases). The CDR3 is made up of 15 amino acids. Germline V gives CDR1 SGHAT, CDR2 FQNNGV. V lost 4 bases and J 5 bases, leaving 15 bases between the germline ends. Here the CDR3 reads CASSSLARDDNEQFF. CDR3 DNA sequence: TGTGCCAGCAGCTCCCTAGCCCGGGATGACAATGAGCAGTTCTTC.

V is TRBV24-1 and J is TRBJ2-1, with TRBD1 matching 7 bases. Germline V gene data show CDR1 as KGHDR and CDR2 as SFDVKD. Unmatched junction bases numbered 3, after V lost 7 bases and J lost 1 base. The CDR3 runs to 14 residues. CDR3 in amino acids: CATRGGASYNEQFF. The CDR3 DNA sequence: TGTGCCACCAGAGGGGGCGCGTCCTACAATGAGCAGTTCTTC.

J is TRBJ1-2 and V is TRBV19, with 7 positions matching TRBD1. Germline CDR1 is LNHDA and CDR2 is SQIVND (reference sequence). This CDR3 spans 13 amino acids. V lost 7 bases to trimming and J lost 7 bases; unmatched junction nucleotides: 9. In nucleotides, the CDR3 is TGTGCCAGTATGAGGACGGGACAGAGTGGCTACACCTTC. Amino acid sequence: CASMRTGQSGYTF.

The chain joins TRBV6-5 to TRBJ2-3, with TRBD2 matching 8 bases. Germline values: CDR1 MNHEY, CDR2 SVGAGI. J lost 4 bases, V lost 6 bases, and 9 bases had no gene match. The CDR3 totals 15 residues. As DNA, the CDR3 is TGTGCCAGCAGCGTCGGGACTAGTAATTCAGATACGCAGTATTTT. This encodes CASSVGTSNSDTQYF.

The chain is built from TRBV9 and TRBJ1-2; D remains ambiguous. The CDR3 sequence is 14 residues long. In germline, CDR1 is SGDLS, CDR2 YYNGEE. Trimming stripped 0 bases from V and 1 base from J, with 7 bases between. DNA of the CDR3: TGTGCCAGCAGCGTAGTGGGAGATAACTATGGCTACACCTTC. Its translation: CASSVVGDNYGYTF.

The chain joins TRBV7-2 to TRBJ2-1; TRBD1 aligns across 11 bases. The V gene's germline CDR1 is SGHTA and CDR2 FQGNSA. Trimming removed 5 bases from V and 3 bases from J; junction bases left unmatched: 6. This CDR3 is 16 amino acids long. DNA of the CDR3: TGTGCCAGCAGCAACGTTGGGACAGGGGGCTACAATGAGCAGTTCTTC. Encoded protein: CASSNVGTGGYNEQFF. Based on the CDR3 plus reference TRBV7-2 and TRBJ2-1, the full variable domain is GAGVSQSPSNKVTEKGKDVELRCDPISGHTALYWYRQSLGQGLEFLIYFQGNSAPDKSGLPSDRFSAERTGGSVSTLTIQRTQQEDSAVYLCASSNVGTGGYNEQFFGPGTRLTVL.

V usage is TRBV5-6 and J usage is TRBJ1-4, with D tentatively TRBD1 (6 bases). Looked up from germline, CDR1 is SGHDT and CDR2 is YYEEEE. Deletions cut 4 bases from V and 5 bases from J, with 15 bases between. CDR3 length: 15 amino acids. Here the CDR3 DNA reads TGTGCCAGCAGCCGCAAACCTGACAGGAATGAAAAACTGTTTTTT. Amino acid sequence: CASSRKPDRNEKLFF.

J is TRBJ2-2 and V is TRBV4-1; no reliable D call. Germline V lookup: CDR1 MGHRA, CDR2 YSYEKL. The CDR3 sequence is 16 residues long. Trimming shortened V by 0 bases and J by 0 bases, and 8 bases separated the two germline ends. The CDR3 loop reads CASSQDGQSNTGELFF. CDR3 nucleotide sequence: TGCGCCAGCAGCCAAGATGGCCAGTCGAACACCGGGGAGCTGTTTTTT.

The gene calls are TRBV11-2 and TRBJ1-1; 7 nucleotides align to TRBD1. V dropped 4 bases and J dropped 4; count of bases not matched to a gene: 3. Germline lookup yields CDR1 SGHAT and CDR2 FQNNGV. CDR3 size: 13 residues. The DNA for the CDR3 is TGTGCCAGCAGCTCCAGGGGGATCACTGAAGCTTTCTTT. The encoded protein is CASSSRGITEAFF.